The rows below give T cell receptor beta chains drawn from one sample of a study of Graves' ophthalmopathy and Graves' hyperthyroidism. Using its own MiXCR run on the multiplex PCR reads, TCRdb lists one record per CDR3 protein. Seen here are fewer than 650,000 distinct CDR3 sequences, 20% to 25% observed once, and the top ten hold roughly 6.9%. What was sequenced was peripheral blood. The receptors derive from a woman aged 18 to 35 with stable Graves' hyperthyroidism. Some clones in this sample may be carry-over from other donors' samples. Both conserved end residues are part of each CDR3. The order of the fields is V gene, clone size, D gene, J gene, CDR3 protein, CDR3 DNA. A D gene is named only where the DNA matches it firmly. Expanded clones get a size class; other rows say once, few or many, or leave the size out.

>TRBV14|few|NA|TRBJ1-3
CASSKNAGNTIYF
TGTGCCAGCAGCAAAAACGCTGGAAACACCATATATTTT
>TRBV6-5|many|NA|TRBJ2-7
CASSSVLNYEQYF
TGTGCCAGCAGTTCGGTACTCAACTACGAGCAGTACTTC
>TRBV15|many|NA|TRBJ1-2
CATSRSPRQGFGYTF
TGTGCCACCAGCAGATCGCCCCGGCAGGGCTTTGGCTACACCTTC
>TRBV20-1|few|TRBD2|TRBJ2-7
CSAAGGEHYEQYF
TGCAGTGCCGCCGGGGGGGAACACTACGAGCAGTACTTC
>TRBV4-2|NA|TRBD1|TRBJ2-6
CASSRGQGAVLTF
TGTGCCAGCAGCCGTGGACAGGGAGCCGTCCTGACTTTC
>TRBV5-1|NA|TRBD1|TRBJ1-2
CASSLDPGQGRDNYGYTF
TGCGCCAGCAGCTTGGATCCGGGACAGGGGAGGGATAACTATGGCTACACCTTC
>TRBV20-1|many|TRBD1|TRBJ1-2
CSARASLRGLGYGYTF
TGCAGTGCTAGAGCGAGCCTAAGGGGGCTTGGCTATGGCTACACCTTC
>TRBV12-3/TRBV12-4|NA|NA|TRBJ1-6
CASSPRLGNSYNSPLHF
TGTGCCAGCAGTCCCCGTCTCGGGAACTCCTATAATTCACCCCTCCACTTT
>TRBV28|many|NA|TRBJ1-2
CASAINRAGYTF
TGTGCCAGCGCTATTAACAGGGCTGGCTACACCTTC
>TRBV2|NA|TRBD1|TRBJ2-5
CASSEGQGVGETQYF
TGTGCCAGCAGTGAAGGACAGGGGGTCGGAGAGACCCAGTACTTC
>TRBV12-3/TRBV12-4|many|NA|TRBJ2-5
CASSLKPQETQYF
TGTGCCAGCAGTTTGAAGCCGCAAGAGACCCAGTACTTC
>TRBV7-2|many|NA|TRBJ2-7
CASSFGGLSSYEQYF
TGTGCCAGCAGCTTCGGCGGTTTGAGCTCCTACGAGCAGTACTTC
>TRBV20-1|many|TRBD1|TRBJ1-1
CSAASTGGATEAFF
TGCAGTGCCGCTTCCACAGGGGGCGCGACTGAAGCTTTCTTT
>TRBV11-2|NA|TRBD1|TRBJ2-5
CASSKGQGIGFQETQYF
TGTGCCAGCAGCAAGGGACAGGGGATCGGGTTCCAAGAGACCCAGTACTTC
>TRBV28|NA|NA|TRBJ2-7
CASSFSWTDTYEQYF
TGTGCCAGCAGTTTTAGCTGGACAGACACCTACGAGCAGTACTTC
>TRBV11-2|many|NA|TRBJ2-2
CASSLGVGPTESGELFF
TGTGCCAGCAGCTTAGGAGTAGGGCCGACCGAGTCCGGGGAGCTGTTTTTT
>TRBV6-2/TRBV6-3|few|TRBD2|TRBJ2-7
CASTLSLAEFYEQYF
TGTGCCAGCACCCTGAGCCTAGCGGAGTTCTACGAGCAGTACTTC
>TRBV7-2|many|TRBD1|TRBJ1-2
CASSSTGGVNYGYTF
TGTGCCAGCAGCTCGACAGGGGGCGTGAACTATGGCTACACCTTC
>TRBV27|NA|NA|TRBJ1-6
CASSPQTGSPLHF
TGTGCCAGCAGTCCCCAGACTGGATCACCCCTCCACTTT
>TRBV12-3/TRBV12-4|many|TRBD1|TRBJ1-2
CASSWTGSGYTF
TGTGCCAGCAGTTGGACAGGGAGTGGCTACACCTTC
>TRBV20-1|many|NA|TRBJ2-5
CSASEASFAGTQYF
TGCAGTGCATCGGAGGCTAGCTTCGCAGGGACCCAGTACTTC
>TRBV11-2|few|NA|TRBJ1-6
CASSLPSDSPLHF
TGTGCCAGCAGCTTACCGTCGGATTCACCCCTCCACTTT
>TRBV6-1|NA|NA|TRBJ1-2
CASILDGYGYTF
TGTGCCAGCATCCTCGACGGCTATGGCTACACCTTC
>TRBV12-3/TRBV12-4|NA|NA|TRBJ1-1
CASSLSPLSLIADTEAFF
TGTGCCAGCAGTTTAAGCCCCCTGAGCCTCATCGCGGACACTGAAGCTTTCTTT
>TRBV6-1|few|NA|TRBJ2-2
CASSEKGVGTGELFF
TGTGCCAGCAGTGAAAAAGGGGTTGGCACCGGGGAGCTGTTTTTT
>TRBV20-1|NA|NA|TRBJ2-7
CSARRDRSYEQYF
TGCAGTGCTAGGAGGGACCGTTCCTACGAGCAGTACTTC
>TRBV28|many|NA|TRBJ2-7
CASSSLGYEQYF
TGTGCCAGCAGTTCACTCGGGTACGAGCAGTACTTC
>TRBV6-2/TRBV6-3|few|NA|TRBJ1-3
CASSYSSLGPTGNTIYF
TGTGCCAGCAGTTACTCGAGTTTGGGCCCGACTGGAAACACCATATATTTT
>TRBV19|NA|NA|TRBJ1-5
CASSILKGQPQRF
TGTGCCAGTAGTATATTAAAGGGGCAGCCCCAGCGTTTT
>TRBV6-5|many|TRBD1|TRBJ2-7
CASSYAGTGDEQYF
TGTGCCAGCAGTTACGCCGGGACAGGGGACGAGCAGTACTTC
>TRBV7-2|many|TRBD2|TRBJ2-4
CASSLGGLAGEVF
TGTGCCAGCAGCTTAGGGGGACTAGCGGGAGAGGTCTTC
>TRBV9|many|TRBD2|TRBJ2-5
CASSVGHGLAGGLGETQYF
TGTGCCAGCAGCGTAGGACATGGACTAGCGGGAGGCCTAGGAGAGACCCAGTACTTC
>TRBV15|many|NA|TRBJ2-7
CATSRDNSYEQYF
TGTGCCACCAGCAGAGACAATTCCTACGAGCAGTACTTC
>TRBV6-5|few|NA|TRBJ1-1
CASSYEFGTEAFF
TGTGCCAGCAGTTACGAGTTCGGCACTGAAGCTTTCTTT
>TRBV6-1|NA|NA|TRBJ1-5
CASRDASRYSNQPQHF
TGTGCCAGCAGGGACGCGTCCCGGTATAGCAATCAGCCCCAGCATTTT
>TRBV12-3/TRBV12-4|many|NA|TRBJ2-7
CASSNSITGGEQYF
TGTGCCAGCAGTAACTCCATCACCGGGGGCGAGCAGTACTTC
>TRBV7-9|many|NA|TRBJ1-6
CASSLKTSPLHF
TGTGCCAGCAGCTTAAAGACCTCACCCCTCCACTTT
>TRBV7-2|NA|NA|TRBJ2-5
CASSPDRPQGTQYF
TGTGCCAGCAGCCCCGACAGGCCCCAAGGGACCCAGTACTTC
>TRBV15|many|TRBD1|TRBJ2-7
CATSRVSGTDEYF
TGTGCCACCAGCAGAGTTTCTGGGACAGATGAGTACTTC
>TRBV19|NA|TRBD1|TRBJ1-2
CASSHGTGGYGYTF
TGTGCCAGTAGTCACGGGACAGGGGGCTATGGCTACACCTTC
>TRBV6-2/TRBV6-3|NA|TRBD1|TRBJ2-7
CASSPRGQGTVYEQYF
TGTGCCAGCAGTCCCCGAGGACAGGGGACGGTCTACGAGCAGTACTTC
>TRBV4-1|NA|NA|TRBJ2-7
CASSHPGARGDPFVYF
TGCGCCAGCAGCCACCCCGGAGCTAGAGGGGACCCCTTTGTGTACTTC
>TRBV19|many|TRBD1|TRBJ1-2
CASQRDRAYGYTF
TGTGCCAGTCAACGGGACAGGGCCTATGGCTACACCTTC
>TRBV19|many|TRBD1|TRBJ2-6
CASSSQGAFISGANVLTF
TGTGCCAGTAGTTCTCAGGGGGCCTTTATTTCTGGGGCCAACGTCCTGACTTTC
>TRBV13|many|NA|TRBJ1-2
CASSQRTNSRVYGYTF
TGTGCCAGCAGCCAGAGAACTAATTCACGGGTCTATGGCTACACCTTC
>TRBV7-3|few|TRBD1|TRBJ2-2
CASSRDRGLAGELFF
TGTGCCAGCTCCCGAGACAGGGGGCTTGCCGGGGAGCTGTTTTTT
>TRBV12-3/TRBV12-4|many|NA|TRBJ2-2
CASSFGRDRPTGELFF
TGTGCCAGCAGTTTTGGGCGTGACAGGCCTACCGGGGAGCTGTTTTTT
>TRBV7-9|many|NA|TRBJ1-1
CASSFWGATEAFF
TGTGCCAGCAGCTTTTGGGGGGCGACTGAAGCTTTCTTT
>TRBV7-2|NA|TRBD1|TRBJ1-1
CASSPRWCQGAIRNTEAFF
TGTGCCAGCAGCCCACGATGGTGTCAGGGGGCGATTAGGAACACTGAAGCTTTCTTT
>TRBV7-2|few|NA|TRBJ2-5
CASSFLIETQDF
TGTGCCAGCAGCTTTCTTATAGAGACCCAGGACTTC
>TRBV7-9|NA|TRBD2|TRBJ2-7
CASKESGNYEQYF
TGTGCCAGTAAGGAGAGCGGGAACTACGAGCAGTACTTC
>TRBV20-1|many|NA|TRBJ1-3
CSARVASGNTIYF
TGCAGTGCCAGAGTAGCGAGCGGAAACACCATATATTTT
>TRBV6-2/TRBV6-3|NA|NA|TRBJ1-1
CASSYRIGEYTEAFF
TGTGCCAGCAGTTACAGGATCGGGGAGTACACTGAAGCTTTCTTT
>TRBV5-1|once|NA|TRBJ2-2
CASSLDFLGELFF
TGCGCCAGCAGCTTGGACTTCCTCGGCGAGCTGTTTTTT
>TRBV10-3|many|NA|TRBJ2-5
CAISPGEETQYF
TGTGCCATCTCCCCCGGGGAGGAGACCCAGTACTTC
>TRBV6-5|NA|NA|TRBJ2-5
CASSYGGIQETQYF
TGTGCCAGCAGTTACGGGGGGATTCAAGAGACCCAGTACTTC